This TCR beta chain was sequenced during a study of post-analysis software for immune sequencing data. A remark on this clonotype: Antigen unknown.

This CDR3 contains 13 residues. Trimming stripped 4 bases from V and 6 bases from J, with 15 bases between. Germline V gives CDR1 SQVTM, CDR2 ANQGSEA. General observations from the study: The normalized Chao1 diversity of multiple sclerosis patients was significantly lower than that of controls. Patients showed TRBV5-6, TRBV5-1 and TRBV20-1 among five TRBV segments more frequent than in controls.

Incorporated into the TCR beta cDNA libraries were unique molecular identifiers, which served to reduce PCR and sequencing biases. TCRdb processed the PCR reads anew with MiXCR; each CDR3 protein has one entry. This repertoire shows 700,000 to 900,000 distinct CDR3 sequences, 35% to 55% found once; its top ten account for 4% to 5%. The sequence came from a girl aged 5 to 17 with multiple sclerosis. The specimen sequenced was blood. V gene TRBV29-1 combines with J gene TRBJ1-2; D call uncertain. CDR3 bases: TGCAGCGTTGTAAGGGTCGGGGAGGATGGCTACACCTTC. This codes for CSVVRVGEDGYTF.